The 17 T cell receptor beta chains below come from one sample, sequenced in a study of blood T cell repertoires in COVID-19. Assay used: immunoSEQ multiplex PCR; TCRdb lists only in-frame clones, some missing. The repertoire includes around 42,000 clones, 79% of them detected once, and approximately 33% sits in the top ten. The sample consisted of peripheral blood. The receptors stem from a woman aged 80 or over with acute or convalescent COVID-19.

The chain recombines TRBV15 with TRBJ1-1; no definite D call. This CDR3 comprises 14 residues. The V gene's germline CDR1 is LNHNV and CDR2 YYDKDF (reference sequence). V was trimmed by 4 bases and J by 5 bases, leaving 14 bases between them. The CDR3 DNA reads TGTGCCACCAGCACCTCGGACGGGAGAACTGAAGCTTTCTTT. Translated, it gives CATSTSDGRTEAFF.

The chain combines TRBV5-1 with TRBJ1-2; 9 positions match TRBD1. The CDR3 sequence is 14 residues long. J lost 4 bases, V lost 3 bases, and 4 bases had no gene match. CDR1 SGHRS and CDR2 YFSETQ come from the germline V gene. Here the CDR3 reads CASSWGTGPYGYTF. DNA of the CDR3: TGCGCCAGCAGCTGGGGGACAGGGCCCTATGGCTACACCTTC.

The chain has TRBV6-5 and TRBJ2-7; a possible D gene is TRBD1 (5 bases). V lost 4 bases and J lost 5, with 12 bases in between. The germline V gene has CDR1 MNHEY and CDR2 SVGAGI. The CDR3 sequence is 13 residues long. The CDR3 DNA reads TGTGCCAGCAGTTCCCAGGGTAGGGACGAGCAGTACTTC. It yields the protein CASSSQGRDEQYF.

This rearrangement joins TRBV15 to TRBJ1-1, with unresolved D. V lost 1 base and J 6 bases, leaving 18 bases between the germline ends. This CDR3 spans 16 amino acids. CDR1 LNHNV and CDR2 YYDKDF come from the germline V gene (reference sequence). The CDR3 protein is CATSRGAAGSVAEAFF. The CDR3 DNA is TGTGCCACCAGCAGAGGGGCCGCAGGTTCGGTTGCTGAAGCTTTCTTT.

This clone was seen more than once but under ten times. The chain recombines TRBV7-9 with TRBJ1-3; 10 bases agree with TRBD1. CDR3 length: 17 residues. With 6 bases clipped from V and 1 base from J, the junction kept 9 bases outside the gene matches. The germline CDR1 and CDR2 sequences are SEHNR and FQNEAQ (reference sequence). The CDR3 here is CASRTGQGMRSGNTIYF. The CDR3 nucleotides are TGTGCCAGCAGAACGGGACAGGGGATGAGGTCTGGAAACACCATATATTTT.

This chain connects TRBV3-1 (or the pseudogene TRBV3-2) to TRBJ2-3, with D hard to call. Germline CDR1 is LGHDT and CDR2 is YNNKEL (reference sequence). V gave up 4 bases and J gave up 1 base, with 12 bases separating them. This CDR3 has 15 amino acids. CDR3 DNA: TGTGCCAGCAGCCCCCAGAGACACGGCACAGATACGCAGTATTTT. Residues: CASSPQRHGTDTQYF.

The CDR3 loop reads CAISTTSGRAGEQFF. The CDR3 DNA follows: TGTGCCATCAGCACGACTAGCGGGAGGGCCGGTGAGCAGTTCTTC. The chain uses TRBV10-3 and TRBJ2-1; 14 bases map to TRBD2. The junction had 7 bases not matched to a gene; V was cut back by 6 bases and J by 9 bases. The CDR3 is made up of 15 amino acids. Germline V gives CDR1 ENHRY, CDR2 SYGVKD.

V and J are TRBV28 and TRBJ2-1; TRBD2 agrees at 9 bases. Germline assignment: CDR1 MDHEN and CDR2 SYDVKM. This CDR3 contains 15 residues. V lost 8 bases and J lost 6; bases outside the gene matches: 11. The CDR3 is CASRFPGLARNEQFF. The DNA of the CDR3 is TGTGCCAGCCGCTTCCCGGGACTAGCCCGCAATGAGCAGTTCTTC.

This clone has more than one count but fewer than ten. The rearrangement joins TRBV2 to TRBJ2-1; 13 positions agree with TRBD2. V shed 4 bases and J 0 bases; nucleotides not matched to a gene: 12. Germline lookup yields CDR1 SNHLY and CDR2 FYNNEI. The CDR3 covers 20 residues. The CDR3 DNA sequence: TGTGCCAGCAGTGCCCGTCGACTAGCGGGAGGAGTAAGCTCCTACAATGAGCAGTTCTTC. Encoded protein: CASSARRLAGGVSSYNEQFF.

This chain uses TRBV3-1 (or the pseudogene TRBV3-2) with TRBJ2-7; the D gene is possibly TRBD2 (5 bases). The CDR3 loop spans 13 amino acids. Per germline, CDR1 LGHDT and CDR2 YNNKEL (reference sequence). V was pared by 3 bases and J by 2 bases, with 8 bases between. The CDR3 DNA reads TGTGCCAGCAGCCACCGCGGGCCCTACGAGCAGTACTTC. Its translation: CASSHRGPYEQYF.

The chain carries TRBV6-6 and TRBJ1-2; 9 bases are a match to TRBD1. The germline V gene has CDR1 MNHNY and CDR2 SVGAGI (reference sequence). The CDR3 runs 14 residues. The V segment lost 4 bases and the J segment 6 bases; nucleotides outside the gene matches: 6. The CDR3 bases are TGTGCCAGCAGTTCCGGACAGGGGTGGGATGGCTACACCTTC. Translating it yields CASSSGQGWDGYTF.

The chain recombines TRBV29-1 with TRBJ1-2; D is perhaps TRBD1 (5 bases). CDR1 is SQVTM, CDR2 ANQGSEA, per germline. The V end was cut by 0 bases, the J end by 4 bases, with 15 bases between. This CDR3 region has 15 residues. The CDR3 bases are TGCAGCGTTGAAGATGTAGGGGCGGTTATCTATGGCTACACCTTC. Translating gives CSVEDVGAVIYGYTF.

This chain connects TRBV5-5 to TRBJ2-1; a weak D match, TRBD2 (5 bases). The CDR3 totals 13 residues. CDR1 SGHKS and CDR2 YYEKEE come from the germline V gene (reference sequence). The V gene lost 4 bases and the J gene lost 9 bases, with 14 bases spanning the gap. CDR3 sequence reads: CASSPPRGIEQFF. The CDR3 region has the DNA TGTGCCAGCAGCCCCCCTCGAGGGATTGAGCAGTTCTTC.

The gene calls are TRBV5-1 and TRBJ1-1, with D hard to call. Germline assignment: CDR1 SGHRS and CDR2 YFSETQ. V lost 0 bases to trimming and J lost 4 bases, with 10 bases between them. The CDR3 consists of 14 residues. The CDR3 region is CASSLALSGTEAFF. DNA of the CDR3: TGCGCCAGCAGCTTGGCCTTATCAGGCACTGAAGCTTTCTTT.

The chain uses TRBV7-9 and TRBJ2-2, with 7 nucleotides matching TRBD1. Unmatched junction bases numbered 9, after V lost 5 bases and J lost 6 bases. Per the germline V gene, CDR1 is SEHNR and CDR2 is FQNEAQ (reference sequence). The CDR3 runs to 15 residues. The CDR3, as DNA: TGTGCCAGCAGCGAGCAGGGGGTGGTCGCCGGGGAGCTGTTTTTT. Translated, it gives CASSEQGVVAGELFF.

The J gene is TRBJ1-2, the V gene TRBV5-6; TRBD1 matches 8 bases. Germline V CDR1 and CDR2: SGHDT, YYEEEE. This CDR3 is 15 amino acids long. V shed 0 bases, J shed 0 bases, and the junction held 1 base outside the gene matches. CDR3 in DNA: TGTGCCAGCAGCTTGGGGACAGGGACTAACTATGGCTACACCTTC. Translating it yields CASSLGTGTNYGYTF.

This clone has more than one count but fewer than ten. This rearrangement joins TRBV19 to TRBJ1-4; D gene unclear. Trimming left V 6 bases short and J 3 bases short, with 11 bases between. The CDR3 is 14 residues long. In germline, CDR1 is LNHDA, CDR2 SQIVND (reference sequence). The CDR3 DNA reads TGTGCCAGTAGCCGGGAACAGCCTAATGAAAAACTGTTTTTT. This gives the protein CASSREQPNEKLFF.